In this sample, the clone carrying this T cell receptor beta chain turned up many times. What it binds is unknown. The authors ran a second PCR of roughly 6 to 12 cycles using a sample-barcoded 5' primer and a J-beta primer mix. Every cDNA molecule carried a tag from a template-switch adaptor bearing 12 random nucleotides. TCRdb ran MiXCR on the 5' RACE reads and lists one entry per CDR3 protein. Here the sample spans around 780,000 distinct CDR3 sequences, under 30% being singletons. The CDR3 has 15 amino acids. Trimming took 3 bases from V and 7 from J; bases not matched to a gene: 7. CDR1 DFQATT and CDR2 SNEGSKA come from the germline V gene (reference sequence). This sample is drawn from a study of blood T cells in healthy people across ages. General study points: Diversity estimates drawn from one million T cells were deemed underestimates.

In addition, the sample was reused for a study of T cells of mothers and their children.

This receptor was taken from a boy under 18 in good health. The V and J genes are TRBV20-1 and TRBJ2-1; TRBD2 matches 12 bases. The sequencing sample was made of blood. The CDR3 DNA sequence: TGCAGTGCTAGTGCCCTAGCGGGGGGGCTGAATGAGCAGTTCTTC. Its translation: CSASALAGGLNEQFF.